The 25 T cell receptor beta chains presented below share a single source sample, sequenced in a study of beta chain features in type 1 diabetes. Sequenced material consisted of expressed TCRB transcripts (all of the isolated RNA was reverse transcribed). Only in-frame clones appear in the TCRdb table, and some are missing; sequencing was by immunoSEQ multiplex PCR. The sample carries around 180,000 clones, more than 10% recorded once. Input material: central memory CD4+ T cells from blood. Receptors were obtained from a woman between 18 and 29 years old in good health.

This clone turned up a few times. J is TRBJ1-1 and V is TRBV5-6; a weak D match, TRBD1 (6 bases). The CDR3 sequence is 16 residues long. Trimming shortened V by 0 bases and J by 1 base, and 13 bases separated the two germline ends. Germline-derived CDR1 and CDR2 are SGHDT and YYEEEE. This CDR3 is CASSLVPQGSNTEAFF. As DNA, the CDR3 is TGTGCCAGCAGCTTGGTCCCCCAGGGGTCGAACACTGAAGCTTTCTTT. Based on the CDR3 plus reference TRBV5-6 and TRBJ1-1, the full variable domain is DAGVTQSPTHLIKTRGQQVTLRCSPKSGHDTVSWYQQALGQGPQFIFQYYEEEERQRGNFPDRFSGHQFPNYSSELNVNALLLGDSALYLCASSLVPQGSNTEAFFGQGTRLTVV.

The genes are TRBV30 and TRBJ1-5; D is perhaps TRBD1 (5 bases). In germline, CDR1 is GTSNPN, CDR2 SVGIG (reference sequence). The germline V and J ends were trimmed by 0 bases and 6 bases, with 12 bases remaining between them. This CDR3 comprises 14 residues. The CDR3 region is CAWSVRGGVQPQHF. Written as DNA, the CDR3 is TGTGCCTGGAGTGTACGGGGAGGGGTTCAGCCCCAGCATTTT.

In its sample, this clone was seen a few times. V is TRBV5-8 and J is TRBJ1-2; D may be TRBD1 (5 bases). Looked up from germline, CDR1 is SGHTS and CDR2 is YDEGEE. The CDR3 extends over 15 amino acids. V lost 3 bases to trimming and J lost 2 bases, with 14 bases between them. CDR3 sequence: CASSWGGTANYGYTF. CDR3 nucleotides: TGTGCCAGCAGCTGGGGCGGGACCGCGAACTATGGCTACACCTTC.

This clone was seen a few times. This chain uses TRBV5-4 with TRBJ2-7, with unresolved D. The CDR3 extends over 14 amino acids. Trimming took off 0 bases at V and 1 base at J, with 8 bases between the two ends. The germline CDR1 and CDR2 sequences are SGHNT and YYREEE (reference sequence). The CDR3 region is CASSLDGRSYEQYF. DNA of the CDR3: TGTGCCAGCAGCTTGGATGGCAGATCCTACGAGCAGTACTTC.

The chain is built from TRBV30 and TRBJ2-7, with 13 bases matching TRBD2. J was trimmed by 9 bases and V by 3 bases; bases with no gene match: 8. Germline CDR1 reads GTSNPN; CDR2 reads SVGIG (reference sequence). CDR3 length: 14 amino acids. The CDR3: CAWSVWTSGRVQYF. The CDR3 coding sequence is TGTGCCTGGAGCGTTTGGACTAGCGGGAGAGTGCAGTACTTC.

This chain uses TRBV4-1 with TRBJ2-3, with 13 bases lining up with TRBD2. Germline trimming cut 4 bases from V and 6 bases from J; bases unmatched to any gene: 13. The germline V gene encodes CDR1 MGHRA and CDR2 YSYEKL. The CDR3 runs to 18 residues. The CDR3 protein is CASSLAPRTSGSSDTQYF. The CDR3 bases are TGCGCCAGCAGCCTAGCCCCAAGGACTAGCGGGAGTAGCGATACGCAGTATTTT.

The chain combines TRBV11-1 with TRBJ2-2; no clear D. The CDR3 covers 13 residues. The V and J ends lost 3 bases and 0 bases respectively, with 2 bases between them. Per the germline V gene, CDR1 is SGHAT and CDR2 is FQDESV (reference sequence). CDR3 sequence: CASSFTNTGELFF. In DNA form, the CDR3 reads TGTGCCAGCAGCTTCACGAACACCGGGGAGCTGTTTTTT. Combining the CDR3 with reference TRBV11-1 and TRBJ2-2 gives the whole variable domain EAEVAQSPRYKITEKSQAVAFWCDPISGHATLYWYRQILGQGPELLVQFQDESVVDDSQLPKDRFSAERLKGVDSTLKIQPAELGDSAMYLCASSFTNTGELFFGEGSRLTVL.

The chain recombines TRBV7-3 with TRBJ1-2; D not certain. This CDR3 is built from 13 residues. In germline, CDR1 is SGHTA, CDR2 FQGTGA. Trimming stripped 0 bases from V and 11 bases from J, with 13 bases between. CDR3 bases: TGTGCCAGCAGCTTAACGATGGCGGCGAGGTACACCTTC. It specifies CASSLTMAARYTF.

The rearrangement uses TRBV28 and TRBJ1-1; no reliable D call. Between the trimmed V and J ends, which lost 6 bases and 8 bases, there was a span of 16 bases. The CDR3 is 13 amino acids. Germline-derived CDR1 and CDR2 are MDHEN and SYDVKM. The CDR3 sequence is CASSSPPSVEAFF. DNA for the CDR3: TGTGCCAGCAGCAGTCCTCCCTCAGTGGAAGCTTTCTTT.

The V and J genes are TRBV13 and TRBJ1-3, with D possibly matching TRBD1 (5 bases). The V gene's germline CDR1 is PRHDT and CDR2 FYEKMQ (reference sequence). Trimming stripped 4 bases from V and 4 bases from J, with 11 bases between. CDR3 length: 14 residues. The CDR3, as DNA: TGTGCCAGCAGCTCCAGGGTATCGGGAAACACCATATATTTT. Its translation: CASSSRVSGNTIYF. Variable domain in full (rest from reference TRBV13 and TRBJ1-3): AAGVIQSPRHLIKEKRETATLKCYPIPRHDTVYWYQQGPGQDPQFLISFYEKMQSDKGSIPDRFSAQQFSDYHSELNMSSLELGDSALYFCASSSRVSGNTIYFGEGSWLTVV.

This chain uses TRBV10-3 with TRBJ1-5, with D uncertain. CDR1 is ENHRY and CDR2 is SYGVKD in the germline V gene. Between the trimmed V and J ends, which lost 2 bases and 6 bases, there was a span of 5 bases. This CDR3 has 12 amino acids. The CDR3 loop is CAISEPGQPQHF. Here the CDR3 DNA reads TGTGCCATCAGTGAGCCGGGTCAGCCCCAGCATTTT.

This clone was counted a few times. The rearrangement uses TRBV7-2 and TRBJ2-3; possibly TRBD1 for D (5 bases). The CDR3 contains 16 residues. V was clipped by 0 bases and J by 2 bases, with 12 bases between them. Germline CDR1 and CDR2: SGHTA and FQGNSA. CDR3 sequence: CASSLAPTGSTDTQYF. As DNA, the CDR3 is TGTGCCAGCAGCTTAGCCCCCACAGGTTCCACAGATACGCAGTATTTT.

The sample holds many counts of this clone. The chain carries TRBV18 and TRBJ2-7; D is undetermined. The CDR3 spans 13 residues. Germline CDR1 is KGHSH and CDR2 is LQKENI. The germline V and J ends were trimmed by 2 bases and 2 bases, with 7 bases remaining between them. For the CDR3, the DNA is TGTGCCAGCTCACCAGGGCAAACCTACGAGCAGTACTTC. Translated: CASSPGQTYEQYF.

This clone has just a few counts. The chain has TRBV2 and TRBJ1-5, with 9 bases matching TRBD1. The germline V gene has CDR1 SNHLY and CDR2 FYNNEI. V shed 6 bases, J shed 7 bases, and the junction held 10 bases outside the gene matches. The CDR3 runs to 15 residues. Written as DNA, the CDR3 is TGTGCCAGCAGCGCCGGGACAGGGAGTGGACAGCCCCAGCATTTT. Translated: CASSAGTGSGQPQHF.

The genes are TRBV30 and TRBJ1-2; the match to TRBD1 covers 8 bases. The CDR3 spans 17 residues. V lost 0 bases, J lost 7 bases, and 16 bases stayed unmatched. CDR1 is GTSNPN and CDR2 is SVGIG in the germline V gene (reference sequence). The DNA for the CDR3 is TGTGCCTGGAGTGTAAGGGCAGGGGGCCTGAGGTTTGGTGGCTACACCTTC. Its translation is CAWSVRAGGLRFGGYTF.

The rearrangement links TRBV6-5 to TRBJ2-1; 9 bases are a match to TRBD2. V trimming: 2 bases; J trimming: 10 bases; junction bases outside the gene matches: 9. The CDR3 runs to 15 residues. Germline V CDR1 and CDR2: MNHEY, SVGAGI. The CDR3 loop is CASSYTAGGPREQFF. CDR3 sequence (DNA): TGTGCCAGCAGTTACACGGCGGGAGGGCCACGGGAGCAGTTCTTC.

This clone was observed a few times. This chain uses TRBV2 with TRBJ1-3, with D uncertain. Between the trimmed V and J ends, which lost 3 bases and 4 bases, there was a span of 7 bases. The germline V gene has CDR1 SNHLY and CDR2 FYNNEI. The CDR3 runs 13 residues. CDR3 in DNA: TGTGCCAGCAGTGACGACATCGGAAACACCATATATTTT. This gives the protein CASSDDIGNTIYF.

The chain links TRBV5-1 to TRBJ2-1, with D unresolved. Trimming left V 4 bases short and J 4 bases short, with 15 bases between. Germline assignment: CDR1 SGHRS and CDR2 YFSETQ. CDR3 length: 15 residues. The CDR3 DNA sequence: TGCGCCAGCAGCCCGAGATTGGTGTCTTACAATGAGCAGTTCTTC. Its translation: CASSPRLVSYNEQFF.

The chain joins TRBV29-1 to TRBJ2-5, with a tentative D call TRBD1 (5 bases). Judging by the DNA end, TRBJ2-7 fits better; the J call may be wrong. The CDR3 is made up of 12 amino acids. The V gene's germline CDR1 is SQVTM and CDR2 ANQGSEA. CDR3 bases: TGCAGCGTTGACCAGGGCTCCTACGAGCAGTACTTC. This translates into CSVDQGSYEQYF.

The chain is built from TRBV6-5 and TRBJ2-5; no clear D gene. Germline CDR1 is MNHEY and CDR2 is SVGAGI. This CDR3 is built from 10 residues. With 4 bases removed from V and 7 bases from J, the gap between germline ends came to 4 bases. The CDR3 nucleotides are TGTGCCAGCAGTTCTTGGACCCAGTACTTC. Protein: CASSSWTQYF.

J is TRBJ2-4 and V is TRBV28; unclear D gene. The CDR3 length is 11 residues. Germline CDR1 is MDHEN and CDR2 is SYDVKM. Trimming pared 7 bases from V and 6 bases from J, leaving 7 bases between. The CDR3, as DNA: TGTGCCAGCAATAACAGAAACATTCAGTACTTC. Protein product: CASNNRNIQYF.

The CDR3 sequence: CASSLVPYEQYF. In nucleotides, the CDR3 is TGCGCCAGCAGCTTGGTTCCTTACGAGCAGTACTTC. This chain joins TRBV5-1 and TRBJ2-7; no clear D. CDR1 and CDR2 (germline): SGHRS, YFSETQ. Trimming cost V 0 bases and J 4 bases, with 5 bases left between them. The CDR3 is made up of 12 amino acids.

The chain couples TRBV11-2 to TRBJ2-1; perhaps TRBD1 as D (5 bases). V was shortened by 6 bases and J by 9 bases, with 12 bases between the two germline ends. Germline CDR1 SGHAT, CDR2 FQNNGV. The CDR3 spans 12 residues. The CDR3: CASRKTDSEQFF. The CDR3 coding sequence is TGTGCCAGCAGGAAGACAGATAGTGAGCAGTTCTTC.

This clone has only a few counts. The chain couples TRBV28 to TRBJ2-7; 11 nucleotides align to TRBD1. The V and J ends lost 4 bases and 7 bases, in that order; junction bases with no gene match: 15. This CDR3 is built from 17 residues. In germline, CDR1 is MDHEN, CDR2 SYDVKM. CDR3 loop: CASSSSSFGQGAREQYF. DNA for the CDR3: TGTGCCAGCAGTTCGTCCTCCTTCGGACAGGGGGCAAGGGAGCAGTACTTC.

The chain employs TRBV7-2 and TRBJ2-7, with 7 nucleotides matching TRBD2. CDR1 is SGHTA and CDR2 is FQGNSA in the germline V gene. CDR3 length: 15 amino acids. The V gene end was trimmed by 1 base and the J gene end by 2 bases; junction bases not matched to a gene: 5. The CDR3 nucleotides are TGTGCCAGCAGCTTAGAGACTAGCAGGGCCTACGAGCAGTACTTC. This translates into CASSLETSRAYEQYF.